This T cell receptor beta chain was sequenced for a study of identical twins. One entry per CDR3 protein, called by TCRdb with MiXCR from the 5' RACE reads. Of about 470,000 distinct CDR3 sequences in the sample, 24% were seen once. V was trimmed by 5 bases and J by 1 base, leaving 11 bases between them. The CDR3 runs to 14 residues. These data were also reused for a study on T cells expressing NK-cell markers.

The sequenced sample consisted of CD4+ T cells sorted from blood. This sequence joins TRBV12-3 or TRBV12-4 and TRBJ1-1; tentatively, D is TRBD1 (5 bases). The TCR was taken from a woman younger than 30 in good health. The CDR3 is CASSRGDRNTEAFF. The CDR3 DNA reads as TGTGCCAGCAGTCGAGGGGATCGGAACACTGAAGCTTTCTTT.